This T cell receptor beta chain was retrieved from a study of cytomegalovirus exposure and HLA in healthy donors. In germline, CDR1 is SNHLY, CDR2 FYNNEI. This CDR3 contains 15 residues. V was pared by 3 bases and J by 0 bases, with 12 bases between. Generated by immunoSEQ multiplex PCR, the TCRdb table keeps only in-frame clones and is missing some. The profile shows under 250,000 clones, 75% to 95% of them singletons. Sequencing was carried out using PBMCs. The chain links TRBV2 to TRBJ2-7; D might be TRBD2 (6 bases). The clonotype was recovered from a woman between 18 and 30 years old in good health and CMV-seronegative. CDR3 in amino acids: CASSEVAVSSYEQYF. The CDR3 DNA reads as TGTGCCAGCAGTGAGGTAGCGGTTAGCTCCTACGAGCAGTACTTC.